Each of the 7 T cell receptor beta chains below was sequenced from the same sample in a study of T-cell memory formation after mild COVID-19. MiXCR was run by TCRdb on the 5' RACE reads, yielding one entry per CDR3 protein. In the table there are approximately 390,000 distinct CDR3 sequences, about 15% of which are singletons. Sequenced: PBMCs or a T cell subset sorted from them (not recorded which). All receptors come from a man younger than 35 who had mild COVID-19 (a few samples of this study predate the infection). Cell type and time point are not known.

The chain recombines TRBV20-1 with TRBJ2-5, with 12 bases that match TRBD2. The CDR3 is made up of 18 amino acids. Germline V gene sequence: CDR1 DFQATT, CDR2 SNEGSKA (reference sequence). The J segment lost 5 bases and the V segment lost 3 bases, leaving 16 bases of the junction unmatched. The CDR3 DNA follows: TGCAGTGCTAGTTACCCGCTGGGGCTAGCGGGGGGGAAGGAGACCCAGTACTTC. Its translation: CSASYPLGLAGGKETQYF.

This chain uses TRBV4-2 with TRBJ1-2; D is perhaps TRBD1 (5 bases). Germline-derived CDR1 and CDR2 are LGHNA and YNFKEQ. CDR3 length: 16 residues. V was clipped by 0 bases and J by 5 bases, with 16 bases between them. The CDR3 DNA sequence: TGTGCCAGCAGCCAAGATAGTGGGGGGATGAGTTATGGCTACACCTTC. This translates into CASSQDSGGMSYGYTF.

This sequence joins TRBV24-1 and TRBJ2-3; 9 bases align to TRBD1. Germline trimming cut 5 bases from V and 0 bases from J; bases unmatched to any gene: 2. Germline lookup yields CDR1 KGHDR and CDR2 SFDVKD. This CDR3 comprises 15 residues. In nucleotides, the CDR3 is TGTGCCACCAGTGCCGGACAGGGGAGCACAGATACGCAGTATTTT. This translates into CATSAGQGSTDTQYF.

The rearrangement joins TRBV11-2 to TRBJ2-1; TRBD2 agrees at 9 bases. CDR3 length: 15 amino acids. CDR1 is SGHAT and CDR2 is FQNNGV in the germline V gene. The ends lost 5 bases at V and 5 bases at J; junction bases unmatched: 7. The CDR3, as DNA: TGTGCCAGCAGCCGGGACCTAGCGGGGAACAATGAGCAGTTCTTC. Translated, it gives CASSRDLAGNNEQFF.

This clonotype was counted ten times or more. One end of the junction varies from germline; a read error may be responsible. The rearrangement links TRBV4-1 to TRBJ2-5; D remains unclear. The length of the CDR3 is 11 residues. CDR1 is MGHRA, CDR2 YSYEKL, per germline. CDR3 bases: TGTGCCAGCAGCCAAGGCGTTACCCAGTACTTC. Encoded protein: CASSQGVTQYF.

V is TRBV18 and J is TRBJ2-7, with 7 nucleotides matching TRBD1. Germline trimming cut 6 bases from V and 3 bases from J; bases unmatched to any gene: 8. Germline V gene sequence: CDR1 KGHSH, CDR2 LQKENI. CDR3 length equals 14 residues. Written as DNA, the CDR3 is TGTGCCAGCTCCCGATCCGGGACAGACTACGAGCAGTACGTC. Translated: CASSRSGTDYEQYV.

The genes are TRBV20-1 and TRBJ1-3; D gene unclear. V lost 6 bases and J lost 4, with 13 bases in between. The CDR3 is made up of 13 amino acids. Germline CDR1 DFQATT, CDR2 SNEGSKA (reference sequence). CDR3 loop: CSAVKGAGNTIYF. The CDR3 DNA is TGCAGTGCCGTGAAGGGTGCAGGAAACACCATATATTTT.